Sequencing of this TCR beta chain was carried out in a study of OX40 agonist ivuxolimab in advanced cancers. Assay used: immunoSEQ multiplex PCR; TCRdb lists only in-frame clones, some missing. This sample yields 70,000 to 75,000 clones, of which around four fifths are seen a single time; over 4.5% belongs to the top ten. The ends were cut back, 1 base at V and 0 bases at J, with 13 bases in the middle. Looked up from germline, CDR1 is SSHAT and CDR2 is FNYEAQ (reference sequence). The CDR3 sequence is 16 residues long. The chain has TRBV7-7 and TRBJ2-7, with D perhaps matching TRBD2 (6 bases). Here the sequenced sample was CD4+ or CD8+ T cells sorted from blood, taken in a trial of the OX40 agonist ivuxolimab. The TCR was taken from an adult with an advanced solid tumor such as melanoma, head and neck, liver or kidney cancer. CDR3 protein: CASSLGRDPSSYEQYF. The DNA for the CDR3 is TGTGCCAGCAGCTTAGGGCGGGACCCTAGCTCCTACGAGCAGTACTTC.